A single sample gave rise to the 26 T cell receptor beta chains below, sequenced in a study of T cells in Graves' hyperthyroidism and ophthalmopathy. RNA transcripts yielded amplified TCR beta CDR3 regions. First-round RT-PCR of the TCR CDR3 relied on the HTBI primer set. TCRdb reprocessed the multiplex PCR reads with MiXCR, giving one entry per CDR3 protein. The sample consists of approximately 360,000 distinct CDR3 sequences, 15% to 19% of them appearing once. The sequenced sample was blood. All receptors derive from a young woman with Graves' hyperthyroidism that later progressed to Graves' ophthalmopathy.

This clonotype was detected only a few times. V and J are TRBV28 and TRBJ1-6; weak D call: TRBD1 (5 bases). The CDR3 covers 14 residues. Germline CDR1 reads MDHEN; CDR2 reads SYDVKM. V dropped 11 bases and J dropped 7 bases, with 18 bases sitting between them. Written as DNA, the CDR3 is TGTGCCCTCGCCGAGGGGAGACGCAATTCACCCCTCCACTTT. It translates to CALAEGRRNSPLHF.

This clonotype occurred many times. This rearrangement joins TRBV20-1 to TRBJ1-2; D perhaps matches TRBD1 (5 bases). CDR3 size: 13 residues. V was trimmed by 5 bases and J by 3 bases, leaving 13 bases between them. Germline V gene sequence: CDR1 DFQATT, CDR2 SNEGSKA (reference sequence). The CDR3 is CSARSGRHYGYTF. The CDR3, as DNA: TGCAGTGCTCGATCGGGACGGCACTATGGCTACACCTTC.

This clonotype was observed at least ten times. The chain combines TRBV7-6 with TRBJ2-7, with D unclear. This CDR3 is 15 amino acids long. The germline CDR1 and CDR2 sequences are SGHVS and FNYEAQ. V lost 4 bases and J lost 4, with 17 bases in between. The CDR3 is CASSYGMELHYEQYF. Written as DNA, the CDR3 is TGTGCCAGCAGCTACGGTATGGAGCTTCATTACGAGCAGTACTTC.

This chain joins TRBV20-1 and TRBJ2-7; 10 bases agree with TRBD2. The CDR3 contains 11 residues. Germline V gene sequence: CDR1 DFQATT, CDR2 SNEGSKA (reference sequence). As DNA, the CDR3 is TGCAGCCCTAGCGGGAGATACGAGCAGTACTTC. Its translation: CSPSGRYEQYF.

This clonotype was observed at least ten times. The gene calls are TRBV15 and TRBJ2-1; tentative D call: TRBD2 (6 bases). The germline gives CDR1 LNHNV, CDR2 YYDKDF (reference sequence). Between the trimmed V and J ends, which lost 0 bases and 10 bases, there was a span of 22 bases. The CDR3 runs 17 residues. The CDR3 reads CATSRDEAGSPLEEQFF. DNA for the CDR3: TGTGCCACCAGCAGAGATGAGGCGGGATCCCCCCTAGAAGAGCAGTTCTTC.

This clonotype was picked up a small number of times. The chain combines TRBV5-6 with TRBJ2-1, with 10 bases matching TRBD2. The CDR3 length is 14 residues. V was pared by 3 bases and J by 12 bases, with 9 bases of the junction left unmatched. From germline, CDR1 is SGHDT and CDR2 YYEEEE. CDR3 coding DNA: TGTGCCAGCAGCTCAGGACTAGCGGATACCGGGCAGTTCTTC. Translating gives CASSSGLADTGQFF.

The sample holds many counts of this clonotype. The chain recombines TRBV5-5 with TRBJ1-1, with TRBD1 matching over 7 bases. The germline V gene has CDR1 SGHKS and CDR2 YYEKEE (reference sequence). This CDR3 is 19 amino acids long. V gave up 2 bases and J gave up 1 base; unmatched junction bases: 17. Here the CDR3 reads CASSFPSGTEAPQNTEAFF. The CDR3 bases are TGTGCCAGCAGCTTTCCGTCCGGGACAGAGGCTCCCCAGAACACTGAAGCTTTCTTT.

This clonotype showed up many times. J is TRBJ1-2 and V is TRBV2; weak D call: TRBD1 (6 bases). V gave up 7 bases and J gave up 4 bases, with 16 bases separating them. There are 14 residues in the CDR3. From germline, CDR1 is SNHLY and CDR2 FYNNEI. The CDR3 sequence is CASNEGTGIYGYTF. CDR3 DNA sequence: TGTGCCAGCAACGAGGGTACAGGGATCTATGGCTACACCTTC.

This clonotype was detected many times. This chain connects TRBV2 to TRBJ1-5; TRBD1 matches at 8 bases. CDR1 and CDR2 (germline): SNHLY, FYNNEI. This CDR3 contains 15 residues. The J segment lost 2 bases and the V segment lost 5 bases, leaving 5 bases of the junction unmatched. CDR3 coding DNA: TGTGCCAGCAGTACGGGACAGGTTGGCAATCAGCCCCAGCATTTT. The encoded protein is CASSTGQVGNQPQHF. Filled out from reference TRBV2 and TRBJ1-5, the complete variable domain reads EPEVTQTPSHQVTQMGQEVILRCVPISNHLYFYWYRQILGQKVEFLVSFYNNEISEKSEIFDDQFSVERPDGSNFTLKIRSTKLEDSAMYFCASSTGQVGNQPQHFGDGTRLSIL.

The V gene is TRBV6-1, the J gene TRBJ2-4; TRBD1 agrees at 9 bases. CDR3 size: 14 residues. Germline loops: CDR1 MNHNS, CDR2 SASEGT. V lost 6 bases and J lost 4; bases outside the gene matches: 4. Here the CDR3 reads CASRDRGPKNIQYF. In nucleotides, the CDR3 is TGTGCCAGCAGGGACAGGGGACCGAAAAACATTCAGTACTTC.

This clonotype was counted ten times or more. The chain recombines TRBV28 with TRBJ1-5, with 9 bases aligning to TRBD1. The CDR3 runs to 16 residues. Germline loops: CDR1 MDHEN, CDR2 SYDVKM. J gave up 7 bases and V 6 bases, and 13 bases lay outside the gene matches. The CDR3 is CASSLFGTGKRQPQHF. CDR3 nucleotide sequence: TGTGCCAGCAGCCTCTTTGGGACAGGGAAGCGGCAGCCCCAGCATTTT.

This clonotype was picked up many times. CDR3 residues: CASSPTSGLPRNEQYF. The CDR3 coding sequence is TGTGCCAGCAGCCCAACATCGGGACTCCCCCGGAACGAGCAGTACTTC. The genes are TRBV11-2 and TRBJ2-7; the D gene is possibly TRBD2 (6 bases). The V end was cut by 5 bases, the J end by 5 bases, with 22 bases between. CDR1 and CDR2 from the germline V gene are SGHAT and FQNNGV. This CDR3 spans 16 amino acids.

Ten or more counts support this clonotype. The V call is TRBV28, the J call TRBJ2-5, with a possible D match to TRBD1 (5 bases). CDR1 and CDR2 from the germline V gene are MDHEN and SYDVKM. Between the trimmed V and J ends, which lost 7 bases and 0 bases, there was a span of 12 bases. This CDR3 contains 14 residues. CDR3 DNA: TGTGCCAGCAACACAGGTTCCTACCAAGAGACCCAGTACTTC. Protein product: CASNTGSYQETQYF.

The chain is built from TRBV5-5 and TRBJ2-7; 9 bases agree with TRBD2. Germline-derived CDR1 and CDR2 are SGHKS and YYEKEE (reference sequence). The CDR3 extends over 15 amino acids. J lost 6 bases, V lost 2 bases, and 9 bases had no gene match. This chain's CDR3 is CASSFRREGSGEQYF. CDR3 nucleotides: TGTGCCAGCAGCTTCCGGCGGGAGGGGTCGGGCGAGCAGTACTTC.

The chain combines TRBV29-1 with TRBJ1-1; the D gene is possibly TRBD1 (5 bases). V gave up 3 bases and J gave up 4 bases, with 15 bases separating them. Germline V gene data show CDR1 as SQVTM and CDR2 as ANQGSEA. The CDR3 extends over 14 amino acids. CDR3 in amino acids: CSVERGMGGTEAFF. DNA of the CDR3: TGCAGCGTTGAGAGGGGAATGGGCGGCACTGAAGCTTTCTTT.

CDR3 amino acids: CASSLALTSAVFGETQYF. The CDR3 nucleotides are TGCGCCAGCAGCTTGGCCCTGACTAGCGCGGTGTTTGGGGAGACCCAGTACTTC. V gene TRBV5-1 combines with J gene TRBJ2-5; TRBD2 aligns across 8 bases. The V gene's germline CDR1 is SGHRS and CDR2 YFSETQ. CDR3 length: 18 residues. With 0 bases clipped from V and 5 bases from J, the junction kept 15 bases outside the gene matches.

This chain connects TRBV7-9 to TRBJ2-1, with TRBD2 matching 7 bases. The germline CDR1 and CDR2 sequences are SEHNR and FQNEAQ (reference sequence). The CDR3 consists of 13 residues. Germline trimming cut 8 bases from V and 2 bases from J; bases unmatched to any gene: 3. The DNA of the CDR3 is TGTGCCAGCGGGCGGGAGACCTACAATGAGCAGTTCTTC. Its protein is CASGRETYNEQFF.

This clonotype was detected many times. J is TRBJ2-2 and V is TRBV24-1; no clear D. Germline lookup yields CDR1 KGHDR and CDR2 SFDVKD. Trimming cost V 5 bases and J 3 bases, with 6 bases left between them. This CDR3 region has 13 residues. The CDR3 DNA sequence: TGTGCCACCAGTGGTGGGTACACCGGGGAGCTGTTTTTT. Protein product: CATSGGYTGELFF.

Ten or more counts support this clonotype. The chain is built from TRBV2 and TRBJ1-2; no definite D call. Germline values: CDR1 SNHLY, CDR2 FYNNEI. The CDR3 runs to 12 residues. Trimming cost V 3 bases and J 11 bases, with 13 bases left between them. For the CDR3, the DNA is TGTGCCAGCAGTGATAAAGGGTCAGAATACACCTTC. Translation gives CASSDKGSEYTF.

Notes on this clonotype: A read error may explain this, as a much larger clone is one base away. This chain joins TRBV12-3 or TRBV12-4 and TRBJ2-2, with a tentative D call TRBD2 (5 bases). The CDR3 is made up of 15 amino acids. CDR3: CASSLMALRTGEPFF. CDR3 nucleotides: TGTGCCAGCAGCCTGATGGCGTTGCGAACCGGGGAGCCGTTTTTT.

Many counts were recorded for this clonotype. The genes are TRBV20-1 and TRBJ2-3; 9 nucleotides agree with TRBD2. Looked up from germline, CDR1 is DFQATT and CDR2 is SNEGSKA (reference sequence). The CDR3 is 15 amino acids. Trimming cost V 3 bases and J 1 base; bases outside gene matches: 5. In nucleotides, the CDR3 is TGCAGTGCTAGCGCTAGCGGGACTGGCACAGATACGCAGTATTTT. This encodes CSASASGTGTDTQYF.

This rearrangement joins TRBV20-1 to TRBJ2-3; D is unclear. This CDR3 is built from 15 residues. The germline CDR1 and CDR2 sequences are DFQATT and SNEGSKA (reference sequence). Trimming took 6 bases from V and 2 from J, leaving 18 bases between them. The CDR3 bases are TGCAGTGCGGAAGCCGCGTGGGCGGCCACAGATACGCAGTATTTT. Translated, it gives CSAEAAWAATDTQYF.

This clonotype was picked up a small number of times. The chain couples TRBV6-2 or TRBV6-3 to TRBJ1-6; possibly TRBD1 for D (6 bases). The CDR3 consists of 14 residues. The ends were cut back, 6 bases at V and 7 bases at J, with 13 bases in the middle. The V gene's germline CDR1 is MNHEY and CDR2 SVGEGT. This chain's CDR3 is CASRTTGRNSPLHF. CDR3 nucleotides: TGTGCCAGCAGGACTACAGGGCGAAATTCACCCCTCCACTTT.

This clonotype was seen at least ten times. The chain uses TRBV20-1 and TRBJ2-7; 10 bases are shared with TRBD1. This CDR3 spans 14 amino acids. J lost 4 bases, V lost 6 bases, and 9 bases had no gene match. Germline loops: CDR1 DFQATT, CDR2 SNEGSKA (reference sequence). The CDR3 DNA sequence: TGCAGTGCCATTCAACCGGGACAGGGGTACGAGCAGTACTTC. It codes for CSAIQPGQGYEQYF.

This clonotype has at least ten counts. The V call is TRBV20-1, the J call TRBJ2-5; 9 bases match TRBD1. Trimming at V came to 0 bases and at J to 2 bases, leaving 7 bases not matched to a gene. CDR1 and CDR2 from the germline V gene are DFQATT and SNEGSKA (reference sequence). CDR3 size: 16 residues. The DNA for the CDR3 is TGCAGTGCTAGAGATCAGGGACAGGGAAAACAAGAGACCCAGTACTTC. Its protein product is CSARDQGQGKQETQYF.

This sequence joins TRBV2 and TRBJ2-6; TRBD1 matches 11 bases. Germline lookup yields CDR1 SNHLY and CDR2 FYNNEI. The CDR3 runs to 16 residues. The ends lost 11 bases at V and 1 base at J; junction bases unmatched: 7. This CDR3 reads CALGDRGNSGANVLTF. The CDR3 coding sequence is TGTGCCCTGGGGGACAGGGGGAATTCTGGGGCCAACGTCCTGACTTTC.